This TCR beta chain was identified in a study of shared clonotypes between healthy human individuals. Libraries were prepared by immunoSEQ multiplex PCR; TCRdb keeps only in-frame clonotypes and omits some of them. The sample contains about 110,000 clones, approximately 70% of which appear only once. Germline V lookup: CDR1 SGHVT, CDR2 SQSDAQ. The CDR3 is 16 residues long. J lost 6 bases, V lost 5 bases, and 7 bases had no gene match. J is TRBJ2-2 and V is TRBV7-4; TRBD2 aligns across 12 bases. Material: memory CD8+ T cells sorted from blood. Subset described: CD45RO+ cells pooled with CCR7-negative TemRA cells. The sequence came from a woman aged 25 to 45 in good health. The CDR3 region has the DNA TGTGCCAGCAGCATGACTAGCGGGAGTAATGCCGGGGAGCTGTTTTTT. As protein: CASSMTSGSNAGELFF.